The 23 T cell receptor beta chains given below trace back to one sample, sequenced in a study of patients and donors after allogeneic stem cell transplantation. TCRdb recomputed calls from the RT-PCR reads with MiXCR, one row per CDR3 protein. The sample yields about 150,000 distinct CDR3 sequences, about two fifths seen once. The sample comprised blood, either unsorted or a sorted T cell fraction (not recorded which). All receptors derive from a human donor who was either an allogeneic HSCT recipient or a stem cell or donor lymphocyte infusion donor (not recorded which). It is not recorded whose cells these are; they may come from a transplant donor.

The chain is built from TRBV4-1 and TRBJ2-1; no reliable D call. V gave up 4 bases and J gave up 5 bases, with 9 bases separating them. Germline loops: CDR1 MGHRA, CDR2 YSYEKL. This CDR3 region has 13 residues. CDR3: CASSLPGNNEQFF. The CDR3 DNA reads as TGCGCCAGCAGCCTACCTGGGAACAATGAGCAGTTCTTC.

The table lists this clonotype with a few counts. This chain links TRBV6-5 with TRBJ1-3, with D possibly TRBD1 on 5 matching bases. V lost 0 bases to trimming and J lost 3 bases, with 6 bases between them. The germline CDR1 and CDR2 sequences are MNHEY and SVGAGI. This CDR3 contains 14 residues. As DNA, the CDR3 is TGTGCCAGCAGTTACTCGACAGATGGAAACACCATATATTTT. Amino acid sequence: CASSYSTDGNTIYF.

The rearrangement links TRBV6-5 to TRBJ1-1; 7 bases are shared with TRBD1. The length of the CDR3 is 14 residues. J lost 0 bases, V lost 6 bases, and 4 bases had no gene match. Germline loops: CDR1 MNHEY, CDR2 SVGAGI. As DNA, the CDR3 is TGTGCCAGCAGACTACAGGGGATGAACACTGAAGCTTTCTTT. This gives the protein CASRLQGMNTEAFF.

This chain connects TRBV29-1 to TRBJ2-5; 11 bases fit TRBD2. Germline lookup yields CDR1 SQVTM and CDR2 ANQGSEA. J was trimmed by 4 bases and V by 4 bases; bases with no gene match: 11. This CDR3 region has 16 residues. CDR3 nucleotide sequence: TGCAGCGTTGCAGAGTTAGCGGGGGGGCCGTTAGAGACCCAGTACTTC. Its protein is CSVAELAGGPLETQYF.

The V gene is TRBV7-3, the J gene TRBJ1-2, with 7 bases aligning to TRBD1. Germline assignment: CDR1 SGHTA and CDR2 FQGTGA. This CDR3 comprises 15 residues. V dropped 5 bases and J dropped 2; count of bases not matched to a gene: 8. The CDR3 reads CASSPQGGLNYGYTF. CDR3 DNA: TGTGCCAGCAGCCCGCAGGGGGGTCTAAACTATGGCTACACCTTC.

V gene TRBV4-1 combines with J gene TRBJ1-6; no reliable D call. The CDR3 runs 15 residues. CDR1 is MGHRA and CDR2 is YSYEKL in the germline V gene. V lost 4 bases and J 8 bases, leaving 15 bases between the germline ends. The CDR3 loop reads CASSLTTRDDSPLHF. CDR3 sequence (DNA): TGCGCCAGCAGCCTGACGACAAGGGATGATTCACCCCTCCACTTT.

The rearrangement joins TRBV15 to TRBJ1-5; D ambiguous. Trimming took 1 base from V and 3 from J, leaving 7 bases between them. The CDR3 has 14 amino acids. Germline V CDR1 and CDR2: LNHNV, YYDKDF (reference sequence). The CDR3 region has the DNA TGTGCCACCAGCAGAGGACGGAACAATCAGCCCCAGCATTTT. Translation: CATSRGRNNQPQHF.

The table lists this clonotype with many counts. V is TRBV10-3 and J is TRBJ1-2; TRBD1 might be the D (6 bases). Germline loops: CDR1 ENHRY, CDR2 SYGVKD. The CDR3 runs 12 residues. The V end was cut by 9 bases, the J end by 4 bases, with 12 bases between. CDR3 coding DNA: TGTGCCATTGAGGGGGGTAGCTATGGCTACACCTTC. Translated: CAIEGGSYGYTF.

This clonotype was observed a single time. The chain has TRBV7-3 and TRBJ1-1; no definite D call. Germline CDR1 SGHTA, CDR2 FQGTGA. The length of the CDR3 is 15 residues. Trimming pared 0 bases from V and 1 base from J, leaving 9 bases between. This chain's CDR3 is CASSLTPAKNTEAFF. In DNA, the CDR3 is TGTGCCAGCAGCTTAACCCCAGCAAAGAACACTGAAGCTTTCTTT.

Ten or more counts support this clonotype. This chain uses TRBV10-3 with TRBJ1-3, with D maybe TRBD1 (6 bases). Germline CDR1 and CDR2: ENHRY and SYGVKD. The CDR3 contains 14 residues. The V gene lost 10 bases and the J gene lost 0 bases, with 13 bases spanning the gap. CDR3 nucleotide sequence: TGTGCCACCACTACAGGGAGCTCTGGAAACACCATATATTTT. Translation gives CATTTGSSGNTIYF.

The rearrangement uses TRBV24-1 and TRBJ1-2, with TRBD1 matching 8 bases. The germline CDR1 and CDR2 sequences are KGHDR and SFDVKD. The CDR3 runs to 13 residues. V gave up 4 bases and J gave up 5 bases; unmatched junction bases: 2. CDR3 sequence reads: CATSEGTGYGYTF. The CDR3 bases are TGTGCCACCAGTGAAGGGACAGGTTATGGCTACACCTTC.

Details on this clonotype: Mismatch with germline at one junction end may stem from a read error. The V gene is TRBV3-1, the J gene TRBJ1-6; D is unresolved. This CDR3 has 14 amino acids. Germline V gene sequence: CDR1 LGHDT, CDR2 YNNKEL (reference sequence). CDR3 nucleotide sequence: TGTACCAGCAGACCTCCGGGAGGGTATTCACCCCTCCACTTT. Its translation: CTSRPPGGYSPLHF.

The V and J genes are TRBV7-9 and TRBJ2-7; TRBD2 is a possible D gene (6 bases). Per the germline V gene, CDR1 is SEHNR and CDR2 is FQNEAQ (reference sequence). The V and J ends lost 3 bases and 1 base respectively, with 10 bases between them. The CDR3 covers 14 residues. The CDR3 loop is CASSFGGLSYEQYV. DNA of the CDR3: TGTGCCAGCAGCTTCGGCGGACTATCCTACGAGCAGTACGTC.

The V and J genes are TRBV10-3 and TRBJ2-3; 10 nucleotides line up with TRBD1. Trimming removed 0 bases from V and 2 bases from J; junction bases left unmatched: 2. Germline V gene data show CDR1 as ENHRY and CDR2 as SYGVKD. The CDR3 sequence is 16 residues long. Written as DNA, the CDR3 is TGTGCCATCAGTGAGTCCGGGACAGGGGACACAGATACGCAGTATTTT. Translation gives CAISESGTGDTDTQYF.

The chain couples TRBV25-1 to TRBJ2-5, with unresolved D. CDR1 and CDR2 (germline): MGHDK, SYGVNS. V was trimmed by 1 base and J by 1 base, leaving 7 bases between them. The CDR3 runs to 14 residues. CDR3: CASSELYGQETQYF. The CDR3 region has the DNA TGTGCCAGCAGTGAATTGTACGGCCAAGAGACCCAGTACTTC.

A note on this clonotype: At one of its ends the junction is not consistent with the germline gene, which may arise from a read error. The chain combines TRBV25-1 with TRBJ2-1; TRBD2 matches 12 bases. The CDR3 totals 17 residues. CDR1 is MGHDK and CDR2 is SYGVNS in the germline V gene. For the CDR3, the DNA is TGTGCCAGCACCAGGGCTAGCGGGGGGGCCTCCCACAATGAGCAGTTCTTC. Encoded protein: CASTRASGGASHNEQFF.

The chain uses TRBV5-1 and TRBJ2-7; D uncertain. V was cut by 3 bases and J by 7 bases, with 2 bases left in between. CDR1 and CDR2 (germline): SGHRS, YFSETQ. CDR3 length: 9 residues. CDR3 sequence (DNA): TGCGCCAGCAGCTCGGAGCAGTACGTC. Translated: CASSSEQYV.

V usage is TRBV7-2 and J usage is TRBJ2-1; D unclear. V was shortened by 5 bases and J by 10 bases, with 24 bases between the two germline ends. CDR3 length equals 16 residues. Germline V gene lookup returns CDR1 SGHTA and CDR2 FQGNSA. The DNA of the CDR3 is TGTGCCAGCAGCCCGCAGGAGCCCCTTTGGGTGCGGGAGCAGTTCTTC. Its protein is CASSPQEPLWVREQFF.

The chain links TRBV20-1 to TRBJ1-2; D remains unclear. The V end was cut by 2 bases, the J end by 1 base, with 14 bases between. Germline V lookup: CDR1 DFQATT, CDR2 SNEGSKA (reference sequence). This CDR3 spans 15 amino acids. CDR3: CSARPVWRDNYGYTF. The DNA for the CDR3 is TGCAGTGCTAGACCTGTTTGGAGAGATAACTATGGCTACACCTTC.

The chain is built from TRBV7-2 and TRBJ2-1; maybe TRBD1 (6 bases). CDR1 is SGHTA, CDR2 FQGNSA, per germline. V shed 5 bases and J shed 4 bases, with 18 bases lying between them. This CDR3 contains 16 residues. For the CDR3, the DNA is TGTGCCAGCAGCAACCGGGACATCCCAATATACAATGAGCAGTTCTTC. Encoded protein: CASSNRDIPIYNEQFF.

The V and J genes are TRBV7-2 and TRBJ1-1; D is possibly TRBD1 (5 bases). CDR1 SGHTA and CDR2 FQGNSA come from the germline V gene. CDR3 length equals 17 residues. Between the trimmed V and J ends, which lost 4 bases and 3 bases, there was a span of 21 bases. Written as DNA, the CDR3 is TGTGCCAGCAGCTCCGGGACGCCGGTACTCTGGTACACTGAAGCTTTCTTT. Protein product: CASSSGTPVLWYTEAFF.

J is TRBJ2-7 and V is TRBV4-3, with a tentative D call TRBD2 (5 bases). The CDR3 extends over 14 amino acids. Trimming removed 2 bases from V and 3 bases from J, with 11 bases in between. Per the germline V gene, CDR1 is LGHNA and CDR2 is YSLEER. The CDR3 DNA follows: TGCGCCAGCAGCCAATACAGCGGACGCTACGAGCAGTACTTC. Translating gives CASSQYSGRYEQYF.

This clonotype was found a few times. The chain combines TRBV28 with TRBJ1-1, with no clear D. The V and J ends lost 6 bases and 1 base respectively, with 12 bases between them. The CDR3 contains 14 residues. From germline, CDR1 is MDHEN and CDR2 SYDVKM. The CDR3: CASSDDTANTEAFF. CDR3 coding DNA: TGTGCCAGCAGCGACGACACAGCGAACACTGAAGCTTTCTTT.